This TCR beta chain came from a study of blood T cells in healthy people across ages. V lost 2 bases to trimming and J lost 8 bases, with 11 bases between them. The CDR3 spans 13 residues. Germline assignment: CDR1 SGHRS and CDR2 YFSETQ. General study findings and limits: It was found that TCR beta diversity correlated strongly with the percentage of naive T cells.

Using a J-beta primer mix together with a sample-barcoded 5' primer, a second PCR was run for about 6 to 12 cycles. TCRdb re-called the 5' RACE reads through MiXCR, storing one row per CDR3 protein. Among 1 million or so distinct CDR3 sequences listed, more than 40% were seen once. On this clonotype itself: Its antigen is currently unknown.

The J gene is TRBJ2-1, the V gene TRBV5-1; tentatively, D is TRBD2 (5 bases). This TCR was recovered from a woman aged 60-75 years in good health. The sample consisted of blood. The CDR3 protein is CASSLAAWDEQFF. CDR3 bases: TGCGCCAGCAGCTTAGCGGCTTGGGATGAGCAGTTCTTC.